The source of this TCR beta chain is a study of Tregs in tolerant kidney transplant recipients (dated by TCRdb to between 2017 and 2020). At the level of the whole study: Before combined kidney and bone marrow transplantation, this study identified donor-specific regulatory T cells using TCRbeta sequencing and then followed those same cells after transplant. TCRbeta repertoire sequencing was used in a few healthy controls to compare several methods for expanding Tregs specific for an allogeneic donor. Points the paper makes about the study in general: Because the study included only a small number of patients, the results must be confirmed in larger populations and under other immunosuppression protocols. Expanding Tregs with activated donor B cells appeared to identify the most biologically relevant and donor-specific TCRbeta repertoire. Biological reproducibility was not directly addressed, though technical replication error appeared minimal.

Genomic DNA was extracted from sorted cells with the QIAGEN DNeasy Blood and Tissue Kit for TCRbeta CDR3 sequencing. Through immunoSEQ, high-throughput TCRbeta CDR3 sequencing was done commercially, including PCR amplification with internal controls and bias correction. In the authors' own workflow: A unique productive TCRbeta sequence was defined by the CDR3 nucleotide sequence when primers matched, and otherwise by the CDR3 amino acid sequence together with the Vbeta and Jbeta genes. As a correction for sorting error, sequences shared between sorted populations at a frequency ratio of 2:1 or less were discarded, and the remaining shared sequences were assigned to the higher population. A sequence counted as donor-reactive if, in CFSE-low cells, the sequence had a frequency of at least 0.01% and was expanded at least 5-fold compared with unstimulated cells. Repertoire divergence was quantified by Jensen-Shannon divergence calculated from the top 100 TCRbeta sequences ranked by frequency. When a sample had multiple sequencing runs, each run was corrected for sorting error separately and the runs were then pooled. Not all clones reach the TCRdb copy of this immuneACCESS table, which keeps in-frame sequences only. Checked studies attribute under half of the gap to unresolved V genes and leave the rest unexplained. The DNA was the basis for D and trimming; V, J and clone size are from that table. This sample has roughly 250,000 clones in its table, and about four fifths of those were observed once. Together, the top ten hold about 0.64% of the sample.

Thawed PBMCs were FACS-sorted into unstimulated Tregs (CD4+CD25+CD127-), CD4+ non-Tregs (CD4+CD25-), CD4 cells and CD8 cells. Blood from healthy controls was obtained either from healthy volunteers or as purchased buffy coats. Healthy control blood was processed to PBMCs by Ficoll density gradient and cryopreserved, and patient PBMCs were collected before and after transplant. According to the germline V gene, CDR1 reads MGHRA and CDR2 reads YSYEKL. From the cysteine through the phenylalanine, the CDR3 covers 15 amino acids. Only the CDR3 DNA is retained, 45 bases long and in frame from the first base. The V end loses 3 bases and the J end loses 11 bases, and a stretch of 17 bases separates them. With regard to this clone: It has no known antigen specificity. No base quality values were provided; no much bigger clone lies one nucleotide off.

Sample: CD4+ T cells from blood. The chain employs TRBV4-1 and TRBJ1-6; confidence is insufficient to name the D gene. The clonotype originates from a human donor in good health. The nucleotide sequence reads TGCGCCAGCAGCCAGGACGCCCTGGGTAGAACACCCCTCCACTTT. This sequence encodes CASSQDALGRTPLHF.